This TCR beta chain stems from a study of blood T cell repertoires in COVID-19. On the study more broadly: Acute and convalescent COVID-19 specimens originated in the United States, Italy and Spain. PBMCs, B-cell-depleted T cells, or T cells provided the cDNA or gDNA that made up the material.

Methods used by the authors: Amplification from reference gene primers served as the basis for estimated nucleated cell counts. Data came from immunoSEQ multiplex PCR; TCRdb stores just in-frame clones and leaves some out. The D gene and trimming were derived from the DNA, and the V and J assignments and clone size from that table. The table shows 130,000 to 150,000 clones, with around 81% occurring only once. Trimming took off 1 base at V and 8 bases at J, with 14 bases between the two ends. Germline V gene lookup returns CDR1 SEHNR and CDR2 FQNEAQ (reference sequence). CDR3 length: 15 amino acids. The sequenced material came from peripheral blood. This chain connects TRBV7-9 to TRBJ1-4; D perhaps matches TRBD1 (5 bases). The receptor was isolated from a woman between 40 and 50 years old with active or convalescent COVID-19. Here the CDR3 reads CASSLEAGVAEKLFF. The CDR3 DNA sequence: TGTGCCAGCAGCTTAGAGGCGGGGGTTGCCGAAAAACTGTTTTTT.